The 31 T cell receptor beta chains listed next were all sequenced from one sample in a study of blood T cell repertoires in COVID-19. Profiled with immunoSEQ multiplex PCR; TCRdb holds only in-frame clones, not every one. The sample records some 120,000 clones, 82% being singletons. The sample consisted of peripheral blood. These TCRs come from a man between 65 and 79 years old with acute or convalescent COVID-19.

In DNA form, the CDR3 reads TGTGCCAGCACCCACGGGGCTAGCGGGAGGGCAGATACGCAGTATTTT. Translating it yields CASTHGASGRADTQYF. The chain joins TRBV6-6 to TRBJ2-3; 12 bases fit TRBD2. This CDR3 comprises 16 residues. Germline-derived CDR1 and CDR2 are MNHNY and SVGAGI (reference sequence). Germline trimming cut 7 bases from V and 4 bases from J; bases unmatched to any gene: 9.

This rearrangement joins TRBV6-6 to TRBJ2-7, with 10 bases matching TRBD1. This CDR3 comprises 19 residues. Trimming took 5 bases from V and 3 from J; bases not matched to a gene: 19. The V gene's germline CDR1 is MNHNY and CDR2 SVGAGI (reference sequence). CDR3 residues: CASSPLTGGAGSGNYEQYF. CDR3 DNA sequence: TGTGCCAGCAGTCCCCTGACAGGGGGCGCGGGTAGCGGAAACTACGAGCAGTACTTC.

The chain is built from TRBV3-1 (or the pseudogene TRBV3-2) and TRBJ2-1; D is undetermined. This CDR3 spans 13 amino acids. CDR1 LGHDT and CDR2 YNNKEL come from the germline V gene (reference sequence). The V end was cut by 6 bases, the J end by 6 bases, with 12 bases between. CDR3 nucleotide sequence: TGTGCCAGCAGTCTGCCCGCCGGCAATGAGCAGTTCTTC. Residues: CASSLPAGNEQFF.

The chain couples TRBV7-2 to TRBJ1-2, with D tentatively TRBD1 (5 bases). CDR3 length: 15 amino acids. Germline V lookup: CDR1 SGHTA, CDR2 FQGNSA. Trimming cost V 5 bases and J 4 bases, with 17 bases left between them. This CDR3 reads CASSAGGARSYGYTF. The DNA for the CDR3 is TGTGCCAGCAGCGCTGGCGGGGCGCGAAGCTATGGCTACACCTTC.

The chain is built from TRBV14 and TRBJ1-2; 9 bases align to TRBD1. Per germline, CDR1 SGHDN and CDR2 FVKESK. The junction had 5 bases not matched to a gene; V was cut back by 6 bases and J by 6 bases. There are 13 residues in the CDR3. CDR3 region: CASSRTGVDGYTF. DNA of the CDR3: TGTGCCAGCAGTCGGACAGGGGTGGATGGCTACACCTTC.

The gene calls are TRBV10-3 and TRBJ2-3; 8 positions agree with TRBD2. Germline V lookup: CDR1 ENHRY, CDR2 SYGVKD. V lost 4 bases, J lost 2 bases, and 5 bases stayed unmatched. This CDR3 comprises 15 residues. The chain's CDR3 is CAISVAGPFTDTQYF. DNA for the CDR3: TGTGCCATCAGTGTAGCGGGGCCCTTCACAGATACGCAGTATTTT.

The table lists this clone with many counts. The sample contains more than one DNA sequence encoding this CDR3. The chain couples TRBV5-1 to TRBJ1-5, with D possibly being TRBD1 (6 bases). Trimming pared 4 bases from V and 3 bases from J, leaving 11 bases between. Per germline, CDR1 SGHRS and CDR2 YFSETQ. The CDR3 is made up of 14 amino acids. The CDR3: CASSLEGVNQPQHF. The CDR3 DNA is TGCGCCAGCAGCCTGGAGGGGGTCAATCAGCCCCAGCATTTT.

The CDR3 DNA sequence: TGTGCCAGCAGCCGGTACAATTCTGGGGCCAACGTCCTGACTTTC. Its translation: CASSRYNSGANVLTF. The chain combines TRBV14 with TRBJ2-6; unclear D gene. Germline V CDR1 and CDR2: SGHDN, FVKESK. V dropped 4 bases and J dropped 1 base, with 8 bases sitting between them. There are 15 residues in the CDR3.

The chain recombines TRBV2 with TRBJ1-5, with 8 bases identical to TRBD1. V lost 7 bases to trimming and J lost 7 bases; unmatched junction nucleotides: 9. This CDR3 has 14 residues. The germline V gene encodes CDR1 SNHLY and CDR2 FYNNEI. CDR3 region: CASKKRQGHQPQHF. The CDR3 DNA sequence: TGTGCCAGCAAAAAAAGACAGGGGCACCAGCCCCAGCATTTT.

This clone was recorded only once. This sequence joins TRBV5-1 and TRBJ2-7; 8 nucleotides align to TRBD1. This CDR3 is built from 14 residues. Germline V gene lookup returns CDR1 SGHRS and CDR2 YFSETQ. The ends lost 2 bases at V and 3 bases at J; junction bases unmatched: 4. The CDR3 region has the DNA TGCGCCAGCAGCTTAATAGGACAGGGCTACGAGCAGTACTTC. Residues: CASSLIGQGYEQYF.

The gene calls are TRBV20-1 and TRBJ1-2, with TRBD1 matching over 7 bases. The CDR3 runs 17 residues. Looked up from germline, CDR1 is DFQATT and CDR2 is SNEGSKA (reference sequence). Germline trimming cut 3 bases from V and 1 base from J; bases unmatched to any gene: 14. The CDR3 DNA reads TGCAGTGCTAGTGGGCAGGGGGTAGAGGTGCGTAACTATGGCTACACCTTC. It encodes CSASGQGVEVRNYGYTF.

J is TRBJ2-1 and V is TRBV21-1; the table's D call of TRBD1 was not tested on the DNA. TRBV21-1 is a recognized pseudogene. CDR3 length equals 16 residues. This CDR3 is CASSKSGTGSYNEQFF. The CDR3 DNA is TGTGCCAGCAGCAAAAGTGGAACAGGGTCTTACAATGAGCAGTTCTTC.

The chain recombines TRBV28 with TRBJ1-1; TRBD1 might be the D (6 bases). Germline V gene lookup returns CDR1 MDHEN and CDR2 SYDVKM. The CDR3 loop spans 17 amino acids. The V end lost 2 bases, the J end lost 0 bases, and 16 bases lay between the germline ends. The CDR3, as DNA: TGTGCCAGCAGTTTAATCTGGGGGCGTTGGATGAACACTGAAGCTTTCTTT. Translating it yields CASSLIWGRWMNTEAFF. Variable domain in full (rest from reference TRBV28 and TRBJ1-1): DVKVTQSSRYLVKRTGEKVFLECVQDMDHENMFWYRQDPGLGLRLIYFSYDVKMKEKGDIPEGYSVSREKKERFSLILESASTNQTSMYLCASSLIWGRWMNTEAFFGQGTRLTVV.

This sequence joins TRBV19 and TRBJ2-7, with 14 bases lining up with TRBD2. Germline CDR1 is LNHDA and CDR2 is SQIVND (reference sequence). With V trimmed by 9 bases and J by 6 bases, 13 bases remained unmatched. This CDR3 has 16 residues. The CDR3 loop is CASSPTGTSGSREQYF. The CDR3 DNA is TGTGCCAGCAGCCCTACCGGGACTAGCGGGAGTCGCGAGCAGTACTTC.

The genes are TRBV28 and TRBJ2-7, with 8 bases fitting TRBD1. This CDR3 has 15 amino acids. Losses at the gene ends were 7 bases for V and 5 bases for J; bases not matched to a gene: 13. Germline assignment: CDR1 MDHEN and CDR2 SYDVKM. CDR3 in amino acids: CASTPGGVTSNEQYF. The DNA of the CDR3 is TGTGCCAGCACCCCAGGGGGCGTCACGTCCAACGAGCAGTACTTC.

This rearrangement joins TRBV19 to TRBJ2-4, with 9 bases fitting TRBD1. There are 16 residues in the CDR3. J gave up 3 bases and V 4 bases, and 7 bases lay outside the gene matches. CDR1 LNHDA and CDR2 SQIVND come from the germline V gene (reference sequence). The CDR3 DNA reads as TGTGCCAGTAGTAGCAGGACAGGGGCAGTCAAAAACATTCAGTACTTC. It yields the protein CASSSRTGAVKNIQYF.

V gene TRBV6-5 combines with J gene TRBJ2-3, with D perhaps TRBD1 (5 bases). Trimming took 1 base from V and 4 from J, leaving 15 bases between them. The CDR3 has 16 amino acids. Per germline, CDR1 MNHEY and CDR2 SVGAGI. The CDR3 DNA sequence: TGTGCCAGCAGTTACTTGGGAAAAAGGGGCGCAGATACGCAGTATTTT. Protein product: CASSYLGKRGADTQYF.

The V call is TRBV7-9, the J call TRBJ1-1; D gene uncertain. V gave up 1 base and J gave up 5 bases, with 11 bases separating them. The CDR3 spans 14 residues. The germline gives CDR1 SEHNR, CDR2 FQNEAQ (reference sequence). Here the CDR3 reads CASSLVGGVTEAFF. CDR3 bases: TGTGCCAGCAGCTTAGTGGGCGGGGTAACTGAAGCTTTCTTT.

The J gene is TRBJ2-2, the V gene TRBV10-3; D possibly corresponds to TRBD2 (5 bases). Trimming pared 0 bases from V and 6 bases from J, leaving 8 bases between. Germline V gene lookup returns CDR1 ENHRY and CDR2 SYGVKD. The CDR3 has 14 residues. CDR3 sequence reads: CAISESGGPGELFF. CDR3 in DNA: TGTGCCATCAGTGAGTCTGGAGGTCCCGGGGAGCTGTTTTTT.

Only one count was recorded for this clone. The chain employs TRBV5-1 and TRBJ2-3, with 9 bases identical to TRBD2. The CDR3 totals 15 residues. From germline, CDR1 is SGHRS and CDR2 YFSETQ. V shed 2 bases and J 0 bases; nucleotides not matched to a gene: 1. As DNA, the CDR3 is TGCGCCAGCAGCTTTAGCGGGAGAAGCACAGATACGCAGTATTTT. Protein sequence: CASSFSGRSTDTQYF.

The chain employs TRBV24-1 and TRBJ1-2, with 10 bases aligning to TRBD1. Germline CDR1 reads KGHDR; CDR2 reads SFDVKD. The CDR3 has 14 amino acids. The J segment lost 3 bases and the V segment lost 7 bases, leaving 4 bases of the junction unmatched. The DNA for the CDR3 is TGTGCCACCAGACAGACAGGGGGCTACTATGGCTACACCTTC. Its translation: CATRQTGGYYGYTF.

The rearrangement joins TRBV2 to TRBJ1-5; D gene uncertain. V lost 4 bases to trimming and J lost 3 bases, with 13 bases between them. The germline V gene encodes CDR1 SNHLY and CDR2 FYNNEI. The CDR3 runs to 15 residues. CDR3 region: CASSASAVLNQPQHF. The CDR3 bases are TGTGCCAGCAGTGCCTCGGCGGTCCTCAATCAGCCCCAGCATTTT. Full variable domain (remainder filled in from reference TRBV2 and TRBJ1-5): EPEVTQTPSHQVTQMGQEVILRCVPISNHLYFYWYRQILGQKVEFLVSFYNNEISEKSEIFDDQFSVERPDGSNFTLKIRSTKLEDSAMYFCASSASAVLNQPQHFGDGTRLSIL.

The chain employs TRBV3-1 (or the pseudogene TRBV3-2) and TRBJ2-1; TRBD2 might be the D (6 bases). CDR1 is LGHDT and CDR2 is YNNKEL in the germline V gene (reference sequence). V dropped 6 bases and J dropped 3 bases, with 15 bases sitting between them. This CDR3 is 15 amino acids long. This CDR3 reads CASSPPGLRYNEQFF. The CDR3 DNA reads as TGTGCCAGCAGTCCACCGGGACTCCGCTACAATGAGCAGTTCTTC.

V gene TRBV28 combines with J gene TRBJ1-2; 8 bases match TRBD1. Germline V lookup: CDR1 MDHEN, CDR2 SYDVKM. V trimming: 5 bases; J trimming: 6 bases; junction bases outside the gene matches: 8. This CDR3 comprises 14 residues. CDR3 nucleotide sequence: TGTGCCAGCAGTAGAGACAGGGGATGGGATGGCTACACCTTC. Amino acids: CASSRDRGWDGYTF.

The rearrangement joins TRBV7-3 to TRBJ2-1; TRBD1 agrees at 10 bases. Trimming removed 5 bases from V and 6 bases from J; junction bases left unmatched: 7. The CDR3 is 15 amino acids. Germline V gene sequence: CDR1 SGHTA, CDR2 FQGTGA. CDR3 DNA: TGTGCCAGCAGCCAGCCCGGGACAGGGGCCAATGAGCAGTTCTTC. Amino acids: CASSQPGTGANEQFF.

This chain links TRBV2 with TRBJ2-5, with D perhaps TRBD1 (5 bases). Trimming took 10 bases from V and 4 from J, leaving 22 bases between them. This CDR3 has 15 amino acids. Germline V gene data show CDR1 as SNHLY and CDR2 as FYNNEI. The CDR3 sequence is CATGARHDSRETQYF. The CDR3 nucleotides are TGTGCCACCGGTGCACGCCACGACAGCCGAGAGACCCAGTACTTC.

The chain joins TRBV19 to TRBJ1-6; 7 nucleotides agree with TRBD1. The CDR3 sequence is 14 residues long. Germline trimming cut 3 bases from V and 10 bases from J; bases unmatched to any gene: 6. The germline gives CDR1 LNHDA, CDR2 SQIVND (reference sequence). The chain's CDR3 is CASSITGVGSPLHF. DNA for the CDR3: TGTGCCAGTAGTATTACAGGGGTGGGGTCACCCCTCCACTTT.

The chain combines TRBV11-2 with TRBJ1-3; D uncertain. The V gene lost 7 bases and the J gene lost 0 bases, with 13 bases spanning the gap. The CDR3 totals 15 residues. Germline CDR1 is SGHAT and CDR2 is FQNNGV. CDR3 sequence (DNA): TGTGCCAGCACCTCTCAGGCTCGCTCTGGAAACACCATATATTTT. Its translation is CASTSQARSGNTIYF.

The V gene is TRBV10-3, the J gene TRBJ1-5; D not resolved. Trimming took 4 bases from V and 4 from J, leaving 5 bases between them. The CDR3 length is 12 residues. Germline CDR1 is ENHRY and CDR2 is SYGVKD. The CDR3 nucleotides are TGTGCCATCAGTGGGCAGAATCAGCCCCAGCATTTT. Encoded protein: CAISGQNQPQHF.

The CDR3, as DNA: TGTGCCAGCAGTGAATCTGCAACTAATGAAAAACTGTTTTTT. As protein: CASSESATNEKLFF. This chain connects TRBV25-1 to TRBJ1-4; D not certain. Between the trimmed V and J ends, which lost 1 base and 0 bases, there was a span of 3 bases. This CDR3 is 14 amino acids long. Germline V CDR1 and CDR2: MGHDK, SYGVNS.

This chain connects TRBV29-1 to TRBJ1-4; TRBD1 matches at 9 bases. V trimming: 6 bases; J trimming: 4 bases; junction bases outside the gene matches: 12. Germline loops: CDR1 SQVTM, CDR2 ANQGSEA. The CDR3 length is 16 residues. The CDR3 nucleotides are TGCAGCGTGGGCTCCGGACAGGGGTCGGGTAATGAAAAACTGTTTTTT. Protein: CSVGSGQGSGNEKLFF.